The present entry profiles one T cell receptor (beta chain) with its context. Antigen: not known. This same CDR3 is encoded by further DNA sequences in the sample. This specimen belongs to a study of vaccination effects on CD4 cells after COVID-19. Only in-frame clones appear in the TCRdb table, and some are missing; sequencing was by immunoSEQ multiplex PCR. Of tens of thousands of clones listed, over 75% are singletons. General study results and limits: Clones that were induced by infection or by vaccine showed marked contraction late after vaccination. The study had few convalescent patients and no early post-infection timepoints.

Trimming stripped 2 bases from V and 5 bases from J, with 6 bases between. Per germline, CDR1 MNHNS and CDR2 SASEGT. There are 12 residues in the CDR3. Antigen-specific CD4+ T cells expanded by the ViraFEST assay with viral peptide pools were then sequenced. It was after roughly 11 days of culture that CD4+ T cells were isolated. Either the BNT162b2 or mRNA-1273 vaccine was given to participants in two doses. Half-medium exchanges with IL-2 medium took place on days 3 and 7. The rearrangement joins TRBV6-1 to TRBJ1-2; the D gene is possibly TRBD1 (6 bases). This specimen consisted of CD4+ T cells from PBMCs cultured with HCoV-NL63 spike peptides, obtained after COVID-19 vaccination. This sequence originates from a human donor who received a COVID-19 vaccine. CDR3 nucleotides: TGTGCCAGCAGTGAACAGGGGTATGGCTACACCTTC. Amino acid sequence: CASSEQGYGYTF.